These T cell receptor beta chains were read from a single sample in a study of response to subunit inactivated influenza vaccine. TCRdb called the RT-PCR reads again in MiXCR, with one record for every CDR3 protein. The sample contains a few hundred thousand distinct CDR3 sequences, 20% to 25% of which appear only once. The sample in question was PBMCs from blood, obtained less than 22 months after vaccination. The receptors were gathered from a man aged 45-69 years who received an inactivated influenza vaccine. CDR3s include the opening cysteine and the closing phenylalanine or tryptophan.

v_call,j_call,cdr3_aa
TRBV12-3/TRBV12-4,TRBJ1-5,CASRPSRGGQPQHF
TRBV7-2,TRBJ1-2,CASSLLGGADYGYTF
TRBV7-2,TRBJ2-3,CASSLARPTDTQYF
TRBV27,TRBJ1-1,CASSPQWTGNTEAFF
TRBV6-1,TRBJ2-1,CASSETAIGDGFF
TRBV12-3/TRBV12-4,TRBJ1-1,CASTQDSRVKTEAFF
TRBV12-3/TRBV12-4,TRBJ2-2,CASSLGGARTGELFF
TRBV7-8,TRBJ1-2,CASSLHQGMGGYTF
TRBV6-1,TRBJ1-2,CASSPSRQGVYGYTF
TRBV6-2/TRBV6-3,TRBJ2-1,CASSYQIGVGQGANEQFF
TRBV5-1,TRBJ2-4,CASSLEAGVAKNIQYF
TRBV5-1,TRBJ2-3,CASSSLAGAGADTQYF